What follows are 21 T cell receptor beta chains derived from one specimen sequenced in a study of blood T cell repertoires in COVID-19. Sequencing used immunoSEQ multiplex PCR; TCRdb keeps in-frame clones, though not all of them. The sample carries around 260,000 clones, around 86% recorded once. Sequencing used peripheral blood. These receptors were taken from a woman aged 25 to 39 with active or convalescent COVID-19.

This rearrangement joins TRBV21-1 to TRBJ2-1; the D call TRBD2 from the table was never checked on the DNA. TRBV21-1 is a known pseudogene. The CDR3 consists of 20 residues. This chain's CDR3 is CASSKGAGPGRLNPYNEQFF. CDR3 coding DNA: TGTGCCAGCAGCAAAGGGGCCGGGCCGGGAAGACTCAACCCTTACAATGAGCAGTTCTTC.

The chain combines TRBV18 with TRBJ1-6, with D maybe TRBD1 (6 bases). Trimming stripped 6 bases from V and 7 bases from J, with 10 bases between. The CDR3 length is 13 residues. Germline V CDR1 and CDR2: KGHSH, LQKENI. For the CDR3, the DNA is TGTGCCAGCTCGGGGGCCGAGAATTCACCCCTCCACTTT. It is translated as CASSGAENSPLHF.

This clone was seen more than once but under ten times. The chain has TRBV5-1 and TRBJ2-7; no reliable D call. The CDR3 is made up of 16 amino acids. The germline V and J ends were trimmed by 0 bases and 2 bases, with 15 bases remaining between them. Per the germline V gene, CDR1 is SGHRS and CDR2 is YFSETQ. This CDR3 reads CASSLDVSSAPYEQYF. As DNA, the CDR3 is TGCGCCAGCAGCTTGGATGTCTCTAGTGCGCCCTACGAGCAGTACTTC.

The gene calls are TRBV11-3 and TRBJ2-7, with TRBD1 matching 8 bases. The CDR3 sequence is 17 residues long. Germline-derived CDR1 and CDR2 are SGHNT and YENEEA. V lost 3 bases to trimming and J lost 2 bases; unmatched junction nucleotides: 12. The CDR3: CASSFTGGISDPYEQYF. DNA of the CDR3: TGTGCCAGCAGCTTCACAGGGGGAATTTCGGATCCCTACGAGCAGTACTTC.

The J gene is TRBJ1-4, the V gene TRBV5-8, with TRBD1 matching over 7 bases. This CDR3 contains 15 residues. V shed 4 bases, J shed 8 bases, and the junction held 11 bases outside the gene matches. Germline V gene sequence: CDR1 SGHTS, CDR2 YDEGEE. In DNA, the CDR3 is TGTGCCAGCAGCCCGTACAACAGGGGAGGCGAAAAACTGTTTTTT. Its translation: CASSPYNRGGEKLFF.

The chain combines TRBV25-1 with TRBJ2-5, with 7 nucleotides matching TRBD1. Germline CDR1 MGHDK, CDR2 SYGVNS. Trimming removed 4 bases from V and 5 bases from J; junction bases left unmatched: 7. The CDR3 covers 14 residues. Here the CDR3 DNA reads TGTGCCAGCAGTGCACTCACAGGGGTGGAGACCCAGTACTTC. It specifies CASSALTGVETQYF.

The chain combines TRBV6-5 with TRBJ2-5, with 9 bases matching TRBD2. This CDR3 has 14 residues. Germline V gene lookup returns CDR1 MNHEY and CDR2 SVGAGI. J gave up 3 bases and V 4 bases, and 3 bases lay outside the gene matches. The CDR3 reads CASSFQRGEETQYF. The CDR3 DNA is TGTGCCAGCAGTTTTCAGCGGGGGGAAGAGACCCAGTACTTC.

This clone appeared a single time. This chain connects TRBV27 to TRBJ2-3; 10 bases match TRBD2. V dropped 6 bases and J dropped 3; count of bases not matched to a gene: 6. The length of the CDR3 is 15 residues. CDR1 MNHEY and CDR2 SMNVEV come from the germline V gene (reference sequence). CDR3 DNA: TGTGCCAGCAGGAGCGGGGGGGCCGGAACAGATACGCAGTATTTT. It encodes CASRSGGAGTDTQYF.

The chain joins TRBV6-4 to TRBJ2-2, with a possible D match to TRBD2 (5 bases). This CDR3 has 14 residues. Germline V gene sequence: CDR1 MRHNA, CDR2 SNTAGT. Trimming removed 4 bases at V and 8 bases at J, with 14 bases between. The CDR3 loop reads CASSAFRGKGELFF. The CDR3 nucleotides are TGTGCCAGCAGTGCCTTTCGGGGTAAAGGGGAGCTGTTTTTT.

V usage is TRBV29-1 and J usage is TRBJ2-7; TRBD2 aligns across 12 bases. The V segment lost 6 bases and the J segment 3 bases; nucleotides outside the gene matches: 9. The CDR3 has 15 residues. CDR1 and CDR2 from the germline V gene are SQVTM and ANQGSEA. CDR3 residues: CSVGYGTSGFYEQYF. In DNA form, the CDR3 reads TGCAGCGTAGGGTACGGGACTAGCGGGTTCTACGAGCAGTACTTC.

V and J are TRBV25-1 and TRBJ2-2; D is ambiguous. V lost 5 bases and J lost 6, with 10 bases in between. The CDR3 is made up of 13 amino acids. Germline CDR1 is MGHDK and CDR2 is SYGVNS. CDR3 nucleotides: TGTGCCAGCAGTCCCCTGAGGCCCGGGGAGCTGTTTTTT. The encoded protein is CASSPLRPGELFF. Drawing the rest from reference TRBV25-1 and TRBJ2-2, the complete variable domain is EADIYQTPRYLVIGTGKKITLECSQTMGHDKMYWYQQDPGMELHLIHYSYGVNSTEKGDLSSESTVSRIRTEHFPLTLESARPSHTSQYLCASSPLRPGELFFGEGSRLTVL.

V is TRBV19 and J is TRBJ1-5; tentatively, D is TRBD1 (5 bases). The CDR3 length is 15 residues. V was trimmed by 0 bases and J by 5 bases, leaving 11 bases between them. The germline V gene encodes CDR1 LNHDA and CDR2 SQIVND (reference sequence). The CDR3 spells CASSIDPGSDQPQHF. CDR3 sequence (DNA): TGTGCCAGTAGTATAGATCCAGGGTCGGATCAGCCCCAGCATTTT.

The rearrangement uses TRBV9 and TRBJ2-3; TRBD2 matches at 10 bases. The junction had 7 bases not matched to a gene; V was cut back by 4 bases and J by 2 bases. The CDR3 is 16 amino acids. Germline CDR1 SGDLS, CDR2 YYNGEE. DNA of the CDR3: TGTGCCAGCAGCCCACGGACTAGCGGATACACAGATACGCAGTATTTT. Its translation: CASSPRTSGYTDTQYF.

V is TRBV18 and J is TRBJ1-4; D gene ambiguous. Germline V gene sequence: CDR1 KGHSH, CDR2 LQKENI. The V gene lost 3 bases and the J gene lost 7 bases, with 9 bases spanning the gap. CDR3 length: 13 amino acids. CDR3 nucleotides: TGTGCCAGCTCACCGGCGGGGTTTGAAAAACTGTTTTTT. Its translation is CASSPAGFEKLFF.

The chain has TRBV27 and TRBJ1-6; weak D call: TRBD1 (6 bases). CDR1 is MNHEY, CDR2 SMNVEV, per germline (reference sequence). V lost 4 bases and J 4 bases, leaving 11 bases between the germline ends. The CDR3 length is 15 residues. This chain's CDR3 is CASSSPGEYNSPLHF. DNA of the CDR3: TGTGCCAGCAGTTCGCCAGGGGAATATAATTCACCCCTCCACTTT.

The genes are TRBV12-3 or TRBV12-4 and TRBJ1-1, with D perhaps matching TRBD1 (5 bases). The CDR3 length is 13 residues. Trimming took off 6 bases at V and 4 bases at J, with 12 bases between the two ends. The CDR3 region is CASSLDGGTEAFF. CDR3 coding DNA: TGTGCCAGCAGCCTGGACGGGGGCACTGAAGCTTTCTTT.

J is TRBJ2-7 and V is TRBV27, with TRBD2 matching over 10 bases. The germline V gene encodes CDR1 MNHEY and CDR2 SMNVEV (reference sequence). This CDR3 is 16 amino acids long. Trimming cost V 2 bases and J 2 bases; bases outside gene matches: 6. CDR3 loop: CASSLASGGETYEQYF. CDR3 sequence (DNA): TGTGCCAGCAGTTTAGCGAGCGGGGGGGAAACCTACGAGCAGTACTTC.

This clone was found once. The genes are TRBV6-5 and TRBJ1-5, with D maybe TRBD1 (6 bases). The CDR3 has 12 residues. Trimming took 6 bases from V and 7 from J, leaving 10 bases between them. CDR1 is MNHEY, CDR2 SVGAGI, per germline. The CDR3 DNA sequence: TGTGCCAGCAGGTCAGGGGCCCAGCCCCAGCATTTT. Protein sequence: CASRSGAQPQHF.

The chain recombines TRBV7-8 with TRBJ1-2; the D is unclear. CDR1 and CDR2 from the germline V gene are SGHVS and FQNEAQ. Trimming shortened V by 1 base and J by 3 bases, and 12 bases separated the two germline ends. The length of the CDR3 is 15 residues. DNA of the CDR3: TGTGCCAGCAGCTTAGGTCGGGGTCAACACTATGGCTACACCTTC. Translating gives CASSLGRGQHYGYTF.

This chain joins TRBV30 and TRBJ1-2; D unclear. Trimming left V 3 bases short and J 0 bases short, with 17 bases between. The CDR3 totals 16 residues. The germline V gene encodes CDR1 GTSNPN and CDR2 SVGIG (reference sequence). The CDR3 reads CAWSLPSSLTNYGYTF. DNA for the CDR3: TGTGCCTGGAGCCTTCCCAGTTCTCTGACTAACTATGGCTACACCTTC.

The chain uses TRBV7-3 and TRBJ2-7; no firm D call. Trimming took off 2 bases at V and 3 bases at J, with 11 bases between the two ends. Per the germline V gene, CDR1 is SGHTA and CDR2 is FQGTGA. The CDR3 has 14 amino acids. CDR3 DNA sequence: TGTGCCAGCAGCTTAGAACCGCTGAGCTACGAGCAGTACTTC. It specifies CASSLEPLSYEQYF.